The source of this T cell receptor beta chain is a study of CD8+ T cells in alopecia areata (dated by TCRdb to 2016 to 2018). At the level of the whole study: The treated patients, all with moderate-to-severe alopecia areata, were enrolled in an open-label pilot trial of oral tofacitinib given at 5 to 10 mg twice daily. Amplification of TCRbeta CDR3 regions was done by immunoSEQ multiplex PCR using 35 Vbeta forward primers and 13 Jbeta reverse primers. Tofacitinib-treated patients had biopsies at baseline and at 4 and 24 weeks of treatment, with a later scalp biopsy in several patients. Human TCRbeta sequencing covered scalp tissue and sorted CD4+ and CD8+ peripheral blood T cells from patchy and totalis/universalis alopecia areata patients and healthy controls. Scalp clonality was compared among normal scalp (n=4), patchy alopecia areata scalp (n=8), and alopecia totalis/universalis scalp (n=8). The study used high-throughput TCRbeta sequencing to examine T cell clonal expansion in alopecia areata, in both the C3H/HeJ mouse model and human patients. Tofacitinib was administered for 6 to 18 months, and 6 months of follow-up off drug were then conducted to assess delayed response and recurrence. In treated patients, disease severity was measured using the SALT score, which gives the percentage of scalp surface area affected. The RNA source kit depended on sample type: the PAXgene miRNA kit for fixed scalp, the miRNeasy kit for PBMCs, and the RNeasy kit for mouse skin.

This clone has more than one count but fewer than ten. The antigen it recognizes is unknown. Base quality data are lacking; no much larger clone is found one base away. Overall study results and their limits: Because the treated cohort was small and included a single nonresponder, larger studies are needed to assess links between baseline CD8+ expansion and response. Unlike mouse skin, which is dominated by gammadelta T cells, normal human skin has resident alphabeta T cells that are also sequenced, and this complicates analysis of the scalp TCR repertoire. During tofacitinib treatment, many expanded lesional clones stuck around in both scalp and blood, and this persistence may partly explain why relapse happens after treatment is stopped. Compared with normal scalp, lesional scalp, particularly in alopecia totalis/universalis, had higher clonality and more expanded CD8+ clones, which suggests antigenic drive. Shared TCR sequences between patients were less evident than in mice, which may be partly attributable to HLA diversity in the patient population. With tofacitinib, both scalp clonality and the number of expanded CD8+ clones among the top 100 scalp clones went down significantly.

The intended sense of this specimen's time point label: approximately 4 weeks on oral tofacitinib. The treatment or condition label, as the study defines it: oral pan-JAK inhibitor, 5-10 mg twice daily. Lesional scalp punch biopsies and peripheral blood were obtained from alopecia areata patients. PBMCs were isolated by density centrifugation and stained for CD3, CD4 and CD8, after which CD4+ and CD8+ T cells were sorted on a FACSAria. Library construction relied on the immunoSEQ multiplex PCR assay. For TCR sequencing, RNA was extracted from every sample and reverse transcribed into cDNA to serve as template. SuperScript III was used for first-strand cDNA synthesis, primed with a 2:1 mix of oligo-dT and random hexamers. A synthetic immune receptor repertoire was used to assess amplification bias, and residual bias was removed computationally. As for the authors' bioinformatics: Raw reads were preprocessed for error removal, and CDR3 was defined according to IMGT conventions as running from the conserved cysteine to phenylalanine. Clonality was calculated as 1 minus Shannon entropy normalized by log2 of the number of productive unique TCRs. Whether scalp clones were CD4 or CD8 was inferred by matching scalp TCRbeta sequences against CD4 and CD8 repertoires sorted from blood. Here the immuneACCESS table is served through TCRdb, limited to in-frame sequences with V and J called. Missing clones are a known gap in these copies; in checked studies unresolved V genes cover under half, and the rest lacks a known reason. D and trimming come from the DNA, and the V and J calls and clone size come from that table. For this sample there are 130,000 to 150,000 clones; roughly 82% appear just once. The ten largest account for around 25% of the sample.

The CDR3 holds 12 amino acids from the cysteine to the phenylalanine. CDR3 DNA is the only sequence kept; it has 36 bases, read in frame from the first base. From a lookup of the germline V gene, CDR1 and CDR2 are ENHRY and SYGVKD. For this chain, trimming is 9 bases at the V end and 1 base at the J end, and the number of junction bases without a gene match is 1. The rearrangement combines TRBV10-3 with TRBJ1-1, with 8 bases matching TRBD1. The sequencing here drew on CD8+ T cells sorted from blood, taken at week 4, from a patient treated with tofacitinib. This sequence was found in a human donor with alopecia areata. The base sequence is TGTGCCATTGGGACAGGGAACACTGAAGCTTTCTTT. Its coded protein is CAIGTGNTEAFF.